The 17 T cell receptor beta chains in this list originate from one sample, sequenced in a study of T-cell reconstitution after alpha-beta-depleted transplantation in children. A library of TCRbeta sequences, prepared with unique molecular identifiers, was generated. TCRdb re-derived calls from the PCR reads in MiXCR, one entry per CDR3 protein. The data contain approximately 630,000 distinct CDR3 sequences, over 10% of them singletons. The material was PBMCs, obtained before TCRalphabeta/CD19-depleted stem cell transplant. Receptors originate from a girl aged 2 to 10 with congenital amegakaryocytic thrombocytopenia, due to receive a stem cell transplant.

This clonotype was counted many times. V gene TRBV20-1 combines with J gene TRBJ2-1; either TRBD1 or TRBD2 may fit D (5 bases each). Germline-derived CDR1 and CDR2 are DFQATT and SNEGSKA (reference sequence). Trimming stripped 5 bases from V and 6 bases from J, with 11 bases between. The CDR3 runs to 12 residues. The CDR3 region has the DNA TGCAGTGCTCGGAGAGGGACCAATGAGCAGTTCTTC. Protein: CSARRGTNEQFF.

Concerning this clonotype itself: A much larger clone differs by one base, so this may be a read error. The chain has TRBV12-3 or TRBV12-4 and TRBJ1-3, with a weak D call TRBD1 (5 bases). The CDR3 spans 16 residues. The V end lost 6 bases, the J end lost 2 bases, and 17 bases lay between the germline ends. In DNA form, the CDR3 reads TGTGCCAGCAGCCAGGAGGTAGGGGAACCTGGAAACACCATATATTTT. Translating gives CASSQEVGEPGNTIYF.

The table lists this clonotype with many counts. J is TRBJ1-5 and V is TRBV5-8; D gene unclear. This CDR3 comprises 13 residues. Germline V gives CDR1 SGHTS, CDR2 YDEGEE. The V end lost 4 bases, the J end lost 4 bases, and 9 bases lay between the germline ends. This chain's CDR3 is CASSERPNQPQHF. As DNA, the CDR3 is TGTGCCAGCAGCGAGAGGCCGAATCAGCCCCAGCATTTT.

This clonotype was counted ten times or more. The V and J genes are TRBV5-1 and TRBJ2-7; D is undetermined. V lost 6 bases, J lost 3 bases, and 10 bases lay in between. The CDR3 spans 12 residues. CDR1 and CDR2 (germline): SGHRS, YFSETQ. DNA for the CDR3: TGCGCCAGCACCTTTAACAGCTACGAGCAGTACTTC. It codes for CASTFNSYEQYF.

This clonotype was seen more than once but under ten times. V and J are TRBV5-1 and TRBJ2-1; 10 bases map to TRBD2. The CDR3 runs to 16 residues. CDR1 SGHRS and CDR2 YFSETQ come from the germline V gene. Trimming removed 1 base from V and 8 bases from J; junction bases left unmatched: 9. The CDR3 bases are TGCGCCAGCAGCTTGTGGTCTAGCGGGAGTAGAGATGAGCAGTTCTTC. Amino acid sequence: CASSLWSSGSRDEQFF.

The sample holds a few counts of this clonotype. This chain links TRBV12-3 or TRBV12-4 with TRBJ1-5; the D is unclear. The CDR3 loop spans 16 amino acids. V gave up 7 bases and J gave up 2 bases, with 18 bases separating them. The CDR3 loop reads CASTSRVRAGNQPQHF. CDR3 sequence (DNA): TGTGCCAGCACCTCCCGAGTGAGGGCGGGCAATCAGCCCCAGCATTTT.

In DNA form, the CDR3 reads TGCAGCGTTGAGGGGCGACTAGTAAGGGATGAGCAGTTCTTC. The encoded protein is CSVEGRLVRDEQFF. The V and J genes are TRBV29-1 and TRBJ2-1, with a possible D match to TRBD2 (6 bases). The CDR3 consists of 14 residues. V dropped 3 bases and J dropped 8 bases, with 17 bases sitting between them. CDR1 SQVTM and CDR2 ANQGSEA come from the germline V gene.

This clonotype was seen many times. The rearrangement uses TRBV18 and TRBJ2-5, with D maybe TRBD2 (5 bases). This CDR3 contains 10 residues. In germline, CDR1 is KGHSH, CDR2 LQKENI. V lost 8 bases to trimming and J lost 4 bases, with 5 bases between them. The CDR3 protein is CASSGETQYF. CDR3 DNA sequence: TGTGCCAGCAGCGGAGAGACCCAGTACTTC.

There are a few counts of this clonotype. The chain has TRBV7-2 and TRBJ2-2; 10 bases map to TRBD1. The CDR3 spans 19 residues. In germline, CDR1 is SGHTA, CDR2 FQGNSA. The V and J ends lost 0 bases and 3 bases, in that order; junction bases with no gene match: 10. Here the CDR3 reads CASSLAYMRQGAYTGELFF. CDR3 coding DNA: TGTGCCAGCAGCTTAGCCTATATGCGACAGGGGGCATACACCGGGGAGCTGTTTTTT.

The gene calls are TRBV4-2 and TRBJ2-1; maybe TRBD2 (5 bases). Per the germline V gene, CDR1 is LGHNA and CDR2 is YNFKEQ. Trimming cost V 3 bases and J 0 bases, with 21 bases left between them. This CDR3 is 19 amino acids long. DNA of the CDR3: TGTGCCAGCAGCCAGGTCGATACCCGTGGGAGAAGCTCCTACAATGAGCAGTTCTTC. This encodes CASSQVDTRGRSSYNEQFF.

In its sample, this clonotype was seen many times. The V gene is TRBV4-1, the J gene TRBJ2-1, with 8 positions matching TRBD1. The CDR3 has 15 amino acids. The V gene's germline CDR1 is MGHRA and CDR2 YSYEKL. Trimming cost V 1 base and J 4 bases; bases outside gene matches: 3. The CDR3 is CASSQGRTGYNEQFF. The CDR3 bases are TGCGCCAGCAGCCAAGGCAGGACAGGGTACAATGAGCAGTTCTTC.

This clonotype was found many times. This chain uses TRBV5-1 with TRBJ2-5, with D hard to call. This CDR3 contains 13 residues. Trimming left V 0 bases short and J 4 bases short, with 7 bases between. CDR1 is SGHRS, CDR2 YFSETQ, per germline. CDR3 region: CASSLGFGETQYF. In DNA form, the CDR3 reads TGCGCCAGCAGCTTGGGGTTTGGAGAGACCCAGTACTTC.

The sample holds a few counts of this clonotype. The J gene is TRBJ2-7, the V gene TRBV27; TRBD1 matches at 8 bases. Germline loops: CDR1 MNHEY, CDR2 SMNVEV (reference sequence). The CDR3 totals 13 residues. The trim removed 3 bases at V and 6 bases at J, leaving 4 bases unmatched. The CDR3: CASSFGQGGEQYF. The CDR3 coding sequence is TGTGCCAGCAGTTTTGGACAGGGAGGCGAGCAGTACTTC.

The table lists this clonotype with many counts. The chain joins TRBV5-1 to TRBJ1-1, with D possibly TRBD1 on 5 matching bases. The CDR3 totals 15 residues. The ends were cut back, 0 bases at V and 8 bases at J, with 17 bases in the middle. CDR1 SGHRS and CDR2 YFSETQ come from the germline V gene. CDR3 bases: TGCGCCAGCAGCTTGGACGGGCCCGTGAGGGGAGAAGCTTTCTTT. This codes for CASSLDGPVRGEAFF.

This clonotype appeared a few times. The chain carries TRBV28 and TRBJ2-5; D tentatively fits TRBD1 or TRBD2 (5 bases each). Germline values: CDR1 MDHEN, CDR2 SYDVKM. V dropped 8 bases and J dropped 5 bases, with 12 bases sitting between them. The CDR3 is 12 amino acids. Written as DNA, the CDR3 is TGTGCCAGCTCGGAAGGGGACGAGACCCAGTACTTC. As protein: CASSEGDETQYF.

In this sample, this clonotype turned up a few times. The rearrangement joins TRBV5-1 to TRBJ2-5, with TRBD1 as a possible D gene (6 bases). The CDR3 is made up of 17 amino acids. The germline V gene has CDR1 SGHRS and CDR2 YFSETQ. Trimming removed 0 bases from V and 5 bases from J, with 20 bases in between. CDR3 sequence (DNA): TGCGCCAGCAGCTTGGTGGGAACAGGGTCGGTAGAGGAGACCCAGTACTTC. It is translated as CASSLVGTGSVEETQYF.

The chain recombines TRBV15 with TRBJ1-5; 11 bases map to TRBD1. Unmatched junction bases numbered 4, after V lost 9 bases and J lost 0 bases. This CDR3 is 15 amino acids long. The germline V gene has CDR1 LNHNV and CDR2 YYDKDF (reference sequence). The CDR3 spells CATGTGGYSNQPQHF. CDR3 DNA sequence: TGTGCCACGGGGACAGGGGGTTATAGCAATCAGCCCCAGCATTTT.